The T cell receptor beta chain under discussion was sequenced for a study of chemoradiotherapy in HPV16-positive cancers. Germline V CDR1 and CDR2: SQVTM, ANQGSEA. The CDR3 totals 12 residues. The germline V and J ends were trimmed by 3 bases and 5 bases, with 10 bases remaining between them. Note on this clone: The antigen is undetermined.

Broader study findings: The functional HPV-specific definition rests on just two HPV16-positive patients. For HPV16-positive patients, expanding HPV-responsive T cells associated with longer recurrence-free survival. Non-HPV-specific T cells did not expand in tumors during treatment, whereas candidate HPV-specific clones and E7-related motifs did.

Libraries were prepared by immunoSEQ multiplex PCR; TCRdb keeps only in-frame clonotypes and omits some of them. Here the sample spans tens of thousands of clones, about 89% being singletons. Source: blood, taken from a patient who underwent chemoradiotherapy. The gene calls are TRBV29-1 and TRBJ2-5; unclear D gene. The TCR originated in a human donor with HPV-associated anogenital cancer. CDR3 nucleotide sequence: TGCAGCGTTGAGCCTCAAACCGAGACCCAGTACTTC. It encodes CSVEPQTETQYF.